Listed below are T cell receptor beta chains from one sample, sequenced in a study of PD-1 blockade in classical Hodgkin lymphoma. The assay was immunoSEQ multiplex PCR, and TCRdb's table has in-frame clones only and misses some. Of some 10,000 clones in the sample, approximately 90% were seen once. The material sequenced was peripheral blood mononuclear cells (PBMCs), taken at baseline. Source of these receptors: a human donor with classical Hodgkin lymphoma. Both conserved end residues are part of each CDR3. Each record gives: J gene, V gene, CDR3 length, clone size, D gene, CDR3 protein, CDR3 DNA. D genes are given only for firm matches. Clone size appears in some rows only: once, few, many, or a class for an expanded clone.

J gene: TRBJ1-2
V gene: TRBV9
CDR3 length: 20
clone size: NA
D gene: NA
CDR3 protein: CASSGRRGGGSPHPNYGYTF
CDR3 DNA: TGTGCCAGCAGCGGGAGACGGGGGGGCGGATCCCCGCACCCTAACTATGGCTACACCTTC

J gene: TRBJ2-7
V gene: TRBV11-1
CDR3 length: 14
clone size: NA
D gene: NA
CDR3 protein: CASSLLATPYEQYF
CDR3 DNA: TGTGCCAGCAGCTTATTAGCCACCCCCTACGAGCAGTACTTC

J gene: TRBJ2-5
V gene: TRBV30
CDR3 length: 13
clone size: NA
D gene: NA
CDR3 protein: CAWSQQGPETQYF
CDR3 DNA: TGTGCCTGGAGTCAGCAGGGACCGGAGACCCAGTACTTC

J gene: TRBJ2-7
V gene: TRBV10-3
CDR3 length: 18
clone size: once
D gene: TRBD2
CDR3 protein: CAIRGATSGRSDPYEQYF
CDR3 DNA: TGTGCCATCAGAGGCGCGACTAGCGGGAGGTCCGATCCCTACGAGCAGTACTTC

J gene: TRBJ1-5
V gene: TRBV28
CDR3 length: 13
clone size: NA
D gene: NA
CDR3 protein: CASSFLGGQPQHF
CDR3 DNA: TGTGCCAGCAGTTTTCTTGGTGGACAGCCCCAGCATTTT

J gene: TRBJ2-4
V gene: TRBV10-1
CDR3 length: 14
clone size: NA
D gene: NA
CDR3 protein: CASSGKDLGNIQYF
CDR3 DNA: TGCGCCAGCAGTGGGAAAGACTTGGGAAACATTCAGTACTTC

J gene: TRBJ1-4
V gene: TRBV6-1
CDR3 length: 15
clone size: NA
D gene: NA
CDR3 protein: CASSEALEGGEKLFF
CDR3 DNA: TGTGCCAGCAGTGAAGCTTTGGAGGGCGGAGAAAAACTGTTTTTT

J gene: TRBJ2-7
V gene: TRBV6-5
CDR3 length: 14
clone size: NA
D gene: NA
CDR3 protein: CASSYRRSSYEQYF
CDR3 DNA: TGTGCCAGCAGTTACCGACGGTCCTCCTACGAGCAGTACTTC

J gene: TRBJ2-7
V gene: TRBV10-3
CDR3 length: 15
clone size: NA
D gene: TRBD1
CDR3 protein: CAISNTGTGEYEQYF
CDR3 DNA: TGTGCCATCAGCAATACCGGGACAGGGGAATACGAGCAGTACTTC

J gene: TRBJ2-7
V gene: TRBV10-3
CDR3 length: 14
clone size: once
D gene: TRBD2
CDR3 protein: CAISEASGKYEQYF
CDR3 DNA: TGTGCCATCAGTGAGGCTAGCGGGAAGTACGAGCAGTACTTC

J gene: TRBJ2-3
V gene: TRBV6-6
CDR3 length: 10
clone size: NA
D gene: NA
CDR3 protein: CATVSNTQYF
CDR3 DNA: TGTGCCACCGTGAGCAATACGCAGTATTTT

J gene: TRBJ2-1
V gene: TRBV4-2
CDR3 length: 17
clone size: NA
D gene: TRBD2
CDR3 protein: CASSQGASGSSYNEQFF
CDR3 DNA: TGTGCCAGCAGCCAAGGAGCTAGCGGGAGCTCCTACAATGAGCAGTTCTTC

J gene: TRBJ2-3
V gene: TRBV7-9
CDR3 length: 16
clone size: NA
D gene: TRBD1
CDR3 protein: CASSAFGQGTADTQYF
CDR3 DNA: TGTGCCAGCAGCGCCTTCGGACAGGGGACGGCAGATACGCAGTATTTT

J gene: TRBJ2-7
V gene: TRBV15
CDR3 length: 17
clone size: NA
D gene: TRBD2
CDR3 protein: CATSRDTVAGSSYEQYF
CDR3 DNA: TGTGCCACCAGCAGAGATACGGTAGCGGGAAGCTCGTACGAGCAGTACTTC

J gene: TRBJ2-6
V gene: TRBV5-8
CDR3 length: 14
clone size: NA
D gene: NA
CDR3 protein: CASPWVPGANVLTF
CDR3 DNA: TGTGCCAGTCCGTGGGTTCCTGGGGCCAACGTCCTGACTTTC

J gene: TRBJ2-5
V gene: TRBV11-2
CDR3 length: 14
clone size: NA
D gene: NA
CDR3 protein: CASSRRGRKETQYF
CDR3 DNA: TGTGCCAGCAGCCGCCGAGGTCGAAAAGAGACCCAGTACTTC

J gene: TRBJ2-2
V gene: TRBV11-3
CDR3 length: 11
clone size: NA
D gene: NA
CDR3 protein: CASSFLGELFF
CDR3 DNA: TGTGCCAGCAGCTTTCTCGGGGAGCTGTTTTTT

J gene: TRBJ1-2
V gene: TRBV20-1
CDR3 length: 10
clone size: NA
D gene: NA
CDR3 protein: CSVRGVGYTF
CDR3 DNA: TGCAGTGTGAGAGGGGTTGGCTACACCTTC

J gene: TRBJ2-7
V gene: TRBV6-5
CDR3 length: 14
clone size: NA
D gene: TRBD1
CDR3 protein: CATNPGTDPPEQYF
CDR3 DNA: TGTGCCACAAATCCCGGGACAGATCCCCCCGAGCAGTACTTC

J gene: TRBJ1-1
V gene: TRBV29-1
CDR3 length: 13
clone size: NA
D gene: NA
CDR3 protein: CSVHRRLDTEAFF
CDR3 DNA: TGCAGCGTTCATCGTCGGTTAGACACTGAAGCTTTCTTT

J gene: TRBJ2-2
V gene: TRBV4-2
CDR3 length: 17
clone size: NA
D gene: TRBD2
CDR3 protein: CASSQTSGSLPGGELFF
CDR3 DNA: TGTGCCAGCAGCCAAACTAGCGGGAGTCTCCCTGGCGGGGAGCTGTTTTTT

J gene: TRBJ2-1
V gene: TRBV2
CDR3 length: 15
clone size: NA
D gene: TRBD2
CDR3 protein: CASRDLGAGGTEQFF
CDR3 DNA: TGTGCCAGCAGGGACCTTGGAGCGGGAGGGACTGAGCAGTTCTTC

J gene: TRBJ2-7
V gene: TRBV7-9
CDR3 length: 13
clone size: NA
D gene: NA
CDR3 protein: CASSMGSSYEQYF
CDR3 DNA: TGTGCCAGCAGCATGGGGAGTTCCTACGAGCAGTACTTC

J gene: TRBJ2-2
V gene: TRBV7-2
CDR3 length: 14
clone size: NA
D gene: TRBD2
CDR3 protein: CASSPPPGGGELFF
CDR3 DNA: TGTGCCAGCAGCCCCCCCCCGGGGGGCGGGGAGCTGTTTTTT

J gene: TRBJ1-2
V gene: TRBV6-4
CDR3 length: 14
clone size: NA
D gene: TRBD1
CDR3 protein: CASQKDRGGGGYTF
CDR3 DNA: TGTGCCAGTCAGAAGGACAGGGGTGGAGGAGGCTACACCTTC

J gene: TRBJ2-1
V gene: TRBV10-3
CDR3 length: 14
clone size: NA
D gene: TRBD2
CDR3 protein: CAISALAGEGEQFF
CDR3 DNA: TGTGCCATCAGTGCACTAGCGGGAGAGGGTGAGCAGTTCTTC

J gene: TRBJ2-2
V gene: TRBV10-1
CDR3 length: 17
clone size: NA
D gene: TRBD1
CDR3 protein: CASSESGQALNTGELFF
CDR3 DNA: TGCGCCAGCAGTGAGTCGGGACAGGCCCTGAACACCGGGGAGCTGTTTTTT

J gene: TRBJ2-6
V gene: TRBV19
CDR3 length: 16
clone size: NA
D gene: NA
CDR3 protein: CASSPILGSGANVLTF
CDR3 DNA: TGTGCCAGTAGTCCAATACTAGGTTCTGGGGCCAACGTCCTGACTTTC

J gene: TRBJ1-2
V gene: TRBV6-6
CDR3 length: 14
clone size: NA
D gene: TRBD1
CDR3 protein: CASRTGEGLRGYTF
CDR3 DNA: TGTGCCAGCAGAACAGGGGAAGGGTTGCGAGGCTACACCTTC

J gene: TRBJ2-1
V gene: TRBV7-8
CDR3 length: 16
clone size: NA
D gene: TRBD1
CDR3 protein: CASSPGTVSSYNEQFF
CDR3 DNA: TGTGCCAGCAGCCCCGGGACAGTGAGCTCCTACAATGAGCAGTTCTTC

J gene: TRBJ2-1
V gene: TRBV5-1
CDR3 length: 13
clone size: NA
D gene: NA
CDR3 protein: CASSLAGADEQFF
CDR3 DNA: TGCGCCAGCAGCTTGGCCGGTGCCGATGAGCAGTTCTTC

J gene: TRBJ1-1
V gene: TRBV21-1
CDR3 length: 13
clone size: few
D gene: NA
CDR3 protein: CASSQEEGTEAFF
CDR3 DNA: TGTGCCAGCTCCCAGGAGGAGGGCACTGAAGCTTTCTTT

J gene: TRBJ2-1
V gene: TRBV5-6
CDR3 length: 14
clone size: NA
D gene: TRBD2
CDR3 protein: CASSSNPIAGGQFF
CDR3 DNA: TGTGCCAGCAGTTCTAACCCAATAGCGGGAGGGCAGTTCTTC

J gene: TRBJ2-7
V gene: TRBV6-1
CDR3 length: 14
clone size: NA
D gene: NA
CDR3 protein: CASRELDPSYEQYF
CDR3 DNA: TGTGCCAGCAGAGAATTGGACCCTTCCTACGAGCAGTACTTC

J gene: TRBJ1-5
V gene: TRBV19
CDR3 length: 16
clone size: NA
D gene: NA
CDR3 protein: CASSRGQSFSNQPQHF
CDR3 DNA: TGTGCCAGTAGTAGAGGACAGTCCTTTAGCAATCAGCCCCAGCATTTT

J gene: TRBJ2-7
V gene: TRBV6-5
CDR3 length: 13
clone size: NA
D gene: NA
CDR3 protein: CASSTTGRYEQYF
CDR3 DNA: TGTGCCAGCAGTACCACAGGGAGATACGAGCAGTACTTC

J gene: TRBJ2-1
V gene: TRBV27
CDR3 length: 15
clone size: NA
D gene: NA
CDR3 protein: CASSVEQALYNEQFF
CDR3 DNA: TGTGCCAGCAGTGTAGAGCAGGCCCTGTACAATGAGCAGTTCTTC

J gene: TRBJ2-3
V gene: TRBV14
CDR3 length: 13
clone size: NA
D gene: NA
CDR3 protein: CASSQDRKDTQYF
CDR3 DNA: TGTGCCAGCAGCCAAGATAGGAAAGATACGCAGTATTTT

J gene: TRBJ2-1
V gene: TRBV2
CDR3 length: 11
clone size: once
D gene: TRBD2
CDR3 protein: CASLISGILVF
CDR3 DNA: TGTGCCAGCCTAATTAGCGGGATCCTTGTCTTC

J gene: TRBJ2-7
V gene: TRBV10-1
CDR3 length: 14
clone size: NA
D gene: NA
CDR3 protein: CASSAGGSVGEQYF
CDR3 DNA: TGCGCCAGCAGTGCGGGGGGCTCTGTCGGCGAGCAGTACTTC

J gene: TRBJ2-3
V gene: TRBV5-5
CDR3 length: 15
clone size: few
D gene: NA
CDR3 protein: CASSLGPASTDTQYF
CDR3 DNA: TGTGCCAGCAGCTTGGGCCCCGCTAGCACAGATACGCAGTATTTT

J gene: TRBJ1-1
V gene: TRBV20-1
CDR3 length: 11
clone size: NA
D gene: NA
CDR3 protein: CSAPPATEAFF
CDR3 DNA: TGCAGTGCCCCGCCGGCCACTGAAGCTTTCTTT

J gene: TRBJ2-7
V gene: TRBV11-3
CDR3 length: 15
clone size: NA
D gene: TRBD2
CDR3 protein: CASRPPRASGYEQYF
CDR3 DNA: TGTGCCAGCAGACCCCCCCGGGCTAGCGGGTACGAGCAGTACTTC

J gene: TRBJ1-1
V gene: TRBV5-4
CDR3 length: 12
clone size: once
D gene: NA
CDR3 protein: CASYRENTEAFF
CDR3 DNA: TGTGCCAGCTACAGGGAGAACACTGAAGCTTTCTTT

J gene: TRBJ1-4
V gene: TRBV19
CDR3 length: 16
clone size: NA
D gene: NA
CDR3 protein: CASSMLDRLTNEKLFF
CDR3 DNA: TGTGCCAGTAGTATGCTCGACAGGTTGACTAATGAAAAACTGTTTTTT

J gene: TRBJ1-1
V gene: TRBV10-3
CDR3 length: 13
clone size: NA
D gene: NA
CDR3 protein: CAIRAIGNTEAFF
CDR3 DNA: TGTGCCATCAGAGCCATAGGGAACACTGAAGCTTTCTTT

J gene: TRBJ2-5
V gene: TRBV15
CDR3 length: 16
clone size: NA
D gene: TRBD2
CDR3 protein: CATSRDSTGGGETQYF
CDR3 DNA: TGTGCCACCAGCAGAGATTCTACGGGAGGCGGGGAGACCCAGTACTTC

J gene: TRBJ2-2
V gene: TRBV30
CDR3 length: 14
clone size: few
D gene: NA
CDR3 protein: CAWSATLNTGELFF
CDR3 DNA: TGTGCCTGGAGTGCCACGCTGAACACCGGGGAGCTGTTTTTT